The 7 T cell receptor beta chains below were found in one sample sequenced in a study of cytomegalovirus exposure and HLA in healthy donors. It was with 60 Vbeta and 13 Jbeta primers that the PCR ran. Assay: immunoSEQ multiplex PCR; the TCRdb copy retains only in-frame clones and omits some. The repertoire holds tens of thousands of clones, with approximately 76% as singletons. Sequencing was carried out using PBMCs. The receptors shown here come from a male donor in good health and CMV-seronegative.

The J gene is TRBJ2-7, the V gene TRBV7-2, with a tentative D call TRBD2 (7 bases). V gave up 5 bases and J gave up 4 bases, with 21 bases separating them. The V gene's germline CDR1 is SGHTA and CDR2 FQGNSA. The CDR3 loop spans 16 amino acids. CDR3 sequence: CASSLSAGGAPYEQYF. The CDR3 DNA is TGTGCCAGCAGCCTCTCGGCTGGGGGGGCTCCTTACGAGCAGTACTTC. Full variable domain (missing parts from reference TRBV7-2 and TRBJ2-7): GAGVSQSPSNKVTEKGKDVELRCDPISGHTALYWYRQSLGQGLEFLIYFQGNSAPDKSGLPSDRFSAERTGGSVSTLTIQRTQQEDSAVYLCASSLSAGGAPYEQYFGPGTRLTVT.

V is TRBV7-2 and J is TRBJ2-2; D is undetermined. There are 13 residues in the CDR3. Trimming took off 5 bases at V and 4 bases at J, with 8 bases between the two ends. Germline V lookup: CDR1 SGHTA, CDR2 FQGNSA. The CDR3 sequence: CASSAYSTGELFF. The DNA of the CDR3 is TGTGCCAGCAGCGCGTACAGCACCGGGGAGCTGTTTTTT. The full variable domain, completed using reference TRBV7-2 and TRBJ2-2, is GAGVSQSPSNKVTEKGKDVELRCDPISGHTALYWYRQSLGQGLEFLIYFQGNSAPDKSGLPSDRFSAERTGGSVSTLTIQRTQQEDSAVYLCASSAYSTGELFFGEGSRLTVL.

This clone has more than one count but fewer than ten. DNA for the CDR3: TGTGCCAGCAGCGCAACAGGGGAATACTACGAGCAGTACTTC. It specifies CASSATGEYYEQYF. The rearrangement links TRBV6-1 to TRBJ2-7; 7 bases are a match to TRBD1. The trim removed 6 bases at V and 3 bases at J, leaving 8 bases unmatched. CDR1 MNHNS and CDR2 SASEGT come from the germline V gene. CDR3 length: 14 amino acids.

V usage is TRBV15 and J usage is TRBJ2-2, with 7 bases aligning to TRBD2. The CDR3 length is 15 residues. V trimming: 3 bases; J trimming: 2 bases; junction bases outside the gene matches: 3. CDR1 is LNHNV, CDR2 YYDKDF, per germline (reference sequence). In DNA form, the CDR3 reads TGTGCCACCAGCAGGACTAGCCCCAACACCGGGGAGCTGTTTTTT. Protein: CATSRTSPNTGELFF. Full variable domain (remainder filled in from reference TRBV15 and TRBJ2-2): DAMVIQNPRYQVTQFGKPVTLSCSQTLNHNVMYWYQQKSSQAPKLLFHYYDKDFNNEADTPDNFQSRRPNTSFCFLDIRSPGLGDTAMYLCATSRTSPNTGELFFGEGSRLTVL.

This chain uses TRBV5-1 with TRBJ2-3, with TRBD2 matching 9 bases. With V trimmed by 3 bases and J by 1 base, 6 bases remained unmatched. The germline V gene has CDR1 SGHRS and CDR2 YFSETQ. CDR3 length: 16 amino acids. CDR3 region: CASSSRTSVGTDTQYF. As DNA, the CDR3 is TGCGCCAGCAGCTCGAGGACTAGCGTGGGCACAGATACGCAGTATTTT.

This clone has just one count. V gene TRBV2 combines with J gene TRBJ2-7; D uncertain. CDR1 is SNHLY, CDR2 FYNNEI, per germline. Trimming shortened V by 6 bases and J by 2 bases, and 14 bases separated the two germline ends. This CDR3 spans 14 amino acids. DNA of the CDR3: TGTGCCAGCAGGCGCTCAGGTTTAACCTACGAGCAGTACTTC. This gives the protein CASRRSGLTYEQYF. Filled out from reference TRBV2 and TRBJ2-7, the complete variable domain reads EPEVTQTPSHQVTQMGQEVILRCVPISNHLYFYWYRQILGQKVEFLVSFYNNEISEKSEIFDDQFSVERPDGSNFTLKIRSTKLEDSAMYFCASRRSGLTYEQYFGPGTRLTVT.

This rearrangement joins TRBV7-2 to TRBJ1-5, with TRBD1 matching 8 bases. This CDR3 comprises 14 residues. Germline V lookup: CDR1 SGHTA, CDR2 FQGNSA. With V trimmed by 2 bases and J by 6 bases, 3 bases remained unmatched. The CDR3 protein is CASSLQGASQPQHF. The CDR3 DNA reads TGTGCCAGCAGCTTACAGGGGGCCAGTCAGCCCCAGCATTTT.